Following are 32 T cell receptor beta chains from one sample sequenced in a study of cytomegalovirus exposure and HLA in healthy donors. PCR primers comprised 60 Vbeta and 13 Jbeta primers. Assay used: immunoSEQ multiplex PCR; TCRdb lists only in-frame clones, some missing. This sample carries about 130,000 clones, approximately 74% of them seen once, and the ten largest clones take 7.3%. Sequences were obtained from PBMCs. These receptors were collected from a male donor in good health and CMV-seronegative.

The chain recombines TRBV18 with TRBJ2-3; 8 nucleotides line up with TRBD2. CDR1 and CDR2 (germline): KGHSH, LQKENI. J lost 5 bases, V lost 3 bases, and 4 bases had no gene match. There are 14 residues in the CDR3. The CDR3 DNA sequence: TGTGCCAGCTCACCTAGCGGGGTCGGAGATACGCAGTATTTT. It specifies CASSPSGVGDTQYF.

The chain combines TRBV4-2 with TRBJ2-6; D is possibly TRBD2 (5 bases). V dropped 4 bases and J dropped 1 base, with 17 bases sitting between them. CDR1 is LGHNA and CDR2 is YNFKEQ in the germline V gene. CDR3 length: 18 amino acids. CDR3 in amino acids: CASSLGSGVASGANVLTF. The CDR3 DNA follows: TGTGCCAGCAGCCTGGGGAGCGGAGTGGCTTCTGGGGCCAACGTCCTGACTTTC.

The CDR3 loop is CASSVDPGGYETEQFF. DNA for the CDR3: TGTGCCAGCAGCGTAGATCCAGGGGGATACGAGACTGAGCAGTTCTTC. The chain carries TRBV9 and TRBJ2-1, with 7 bases that match TRBD1. Germline lookup yields CDR1 SGDLS and CDR2 YYNGEE. The V segment lost 0 bases and the J segment 9 bases; nucleotides outside the gene matches: 12. The CDR3 has 16 amino acids.

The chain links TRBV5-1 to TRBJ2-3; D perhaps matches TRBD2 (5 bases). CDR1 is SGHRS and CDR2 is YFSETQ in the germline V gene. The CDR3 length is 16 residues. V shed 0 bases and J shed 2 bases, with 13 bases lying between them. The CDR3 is CASSLGVATYTDTQYF. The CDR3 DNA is TGCGCCAGCAGCTTGGGGGTAGCGACCTACACAGATACGCAGTATTTT.

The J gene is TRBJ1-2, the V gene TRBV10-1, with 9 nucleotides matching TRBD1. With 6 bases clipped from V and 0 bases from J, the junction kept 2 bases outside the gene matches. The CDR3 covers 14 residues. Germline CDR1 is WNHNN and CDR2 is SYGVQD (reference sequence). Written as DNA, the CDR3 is TGCGCCAGCAGGAGGGACAGGGCTAACTATGGCTACACCTTC. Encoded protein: CASRRDRANYGYTF.

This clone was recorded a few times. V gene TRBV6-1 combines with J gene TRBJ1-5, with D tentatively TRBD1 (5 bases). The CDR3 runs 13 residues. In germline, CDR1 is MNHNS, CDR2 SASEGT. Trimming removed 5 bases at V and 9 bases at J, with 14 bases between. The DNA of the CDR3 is TGTGCCAGCAGTCAGACAGTGGTCGGGCCCCAGCATTTT. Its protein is CASSQTVVGPQHF.

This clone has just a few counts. CDR3 coding DNA: TGTGCCTGGAGTTCGGGGGAGGGTTACGATGAAAAACTGTTTTTT. Translating it yields CAWSSGEGYDEKLFF. This chain uses TRBV30 with TRBJ1-4; tentative D call: TRBD1 (5 bases). There are 15 residues in the CDR3. In germline, CDR1 is GTSNPN, CDR2 SVGIG (reference sequence). V was clipped by 2 bases and J by 6 bases, with 16 bases between them.

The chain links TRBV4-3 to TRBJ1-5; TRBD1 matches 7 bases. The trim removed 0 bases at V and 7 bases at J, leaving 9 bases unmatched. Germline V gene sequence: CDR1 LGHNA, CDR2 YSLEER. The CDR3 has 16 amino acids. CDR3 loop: CASSQEQEPRGQPQHF. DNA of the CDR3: TGCGCCAGCAGCCAAGAGCAGGAGCCCAGGGGGCAGCCCCAGCATTTT.

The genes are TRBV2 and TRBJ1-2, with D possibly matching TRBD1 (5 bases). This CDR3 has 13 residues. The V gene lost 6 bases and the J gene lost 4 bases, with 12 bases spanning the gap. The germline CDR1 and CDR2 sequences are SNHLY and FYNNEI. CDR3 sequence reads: CASRAGILYGYTF. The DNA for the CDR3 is TGTGCCAGCAGAGCAGGGATACTCTATGGCTACACCTTC.

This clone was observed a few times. The CDR3 reads CASSEGRGHYGYTF. The CDR3, as DNA: TGTGCCAGCAGTGAAGGGCGGGGCCACTATGGCTACACCTTC. The J gene is TRBJ1-2, the V gene TRBV6-1; perhaps TRBD1 as D (5 bases). Between the trimmed V and J ends, which lost 1 base and 3 bases, there was a span of 9 bases. Germline CDR1 is MNHNS and CDR2 is SASEGT. This CDR3 spans 14 amino acids.

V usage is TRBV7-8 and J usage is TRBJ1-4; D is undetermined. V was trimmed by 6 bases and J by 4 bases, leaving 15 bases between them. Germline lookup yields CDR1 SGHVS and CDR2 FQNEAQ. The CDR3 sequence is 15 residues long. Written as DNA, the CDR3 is TGTGCCAGCAGTTTGCGGGGTCAGGTTAATGAAAAACTGTTTTTT. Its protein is CASSLRGQVNEKLFF.

CDR3 in amino acids: CASSPRGQQNTEAFF. The CDR3 coding sequence is TGTGCCAGCAGCCCCAGGGGACAACAGAACACTGAAGCTTTCTTT. The chain uses TRBV2 and TRBJ1-1, with D perhaps TRBD1 (6 bases). The CDR3 is 15 amino acids. V was trimmed by 6 bases and J by 1 base, leaving 15 bases between them. Germline lookup yields CDR1 SNHLY and CDR2 FYNNEI.

The CDR3 loop reads CASSLGLAGDQETQYF. Here the CDR3 DNA reads TGCGCCAGCAGCTTGGGACTAGCGGGGGACCAAGAGACCCAGTACTTC. The chain recombines TRBV5-1 with TRBJ2-5; 12 bases align to TRBD2. CDR1 is SGHRS, CDR2 YFSETQ, per germline. J was trimmed by 0 bases and V by 0 bases; bases with no gene match: 0. The CDR3 runs 16 residues. Supplemented by reference TRBV5-1 and TRBJ2-5, the full variable domain reads KAGVTQTPRYLIKTRGQQVTLSCSPISGHRSVSWYQQTPGQGLQFLFEYFSETQRNKGNFPGRFSGRQFSNSRSEMNVSTLELGDSALYLCASSLGLAGDQETQYFGPGTRLLVL.

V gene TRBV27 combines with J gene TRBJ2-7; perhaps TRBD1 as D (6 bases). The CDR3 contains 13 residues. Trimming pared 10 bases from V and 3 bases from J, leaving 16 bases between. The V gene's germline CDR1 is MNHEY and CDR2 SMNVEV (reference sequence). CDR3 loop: CATTSLRGYEQYF. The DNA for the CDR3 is TGTGCCACCACCTCCCTCAGGGGCTACGAGCAGTACTTC.

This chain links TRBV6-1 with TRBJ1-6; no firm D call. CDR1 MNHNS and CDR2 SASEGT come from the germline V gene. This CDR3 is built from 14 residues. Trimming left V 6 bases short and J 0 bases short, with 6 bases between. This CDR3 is CASSSSSYNSPLHF. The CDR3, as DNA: TGTGCCAGCAGCTCTAGCTCCTATAATTCACCCCTCCACTTT.

The DNA for the CDR3 is TGTGCCATCAGTGAGAGACAGTCGAGCTCTGGAAACACCATATATTTT. Protein: CAISERQSSSGNTIYF. The chain uses TRBV10-3 and TRBJ1-3, with D possibly being TRBD1 (5 bases). Germline CDR1 reads ENHRY; CDR2 reads SYGVKD. With 2 bases removed from V and 0 bases from J, the gap between germline ends came to 11 bases. This CDR3 region has 16 residues.

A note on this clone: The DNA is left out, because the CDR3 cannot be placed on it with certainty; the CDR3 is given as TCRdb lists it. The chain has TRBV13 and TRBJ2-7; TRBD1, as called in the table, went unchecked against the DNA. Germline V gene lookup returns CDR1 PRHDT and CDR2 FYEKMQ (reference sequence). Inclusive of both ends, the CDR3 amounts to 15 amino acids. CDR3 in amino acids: CASSSSGQGSYEQYF.

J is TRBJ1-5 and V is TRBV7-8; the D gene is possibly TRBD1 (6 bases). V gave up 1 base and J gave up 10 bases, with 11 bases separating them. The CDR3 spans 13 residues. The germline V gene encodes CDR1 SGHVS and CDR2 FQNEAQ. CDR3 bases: TGTGCCAGCAGCTTAGACAGGGTGGGACCCCAGCATTTT. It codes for CASSLDRVGPQHF.

The CDR3 loop reads CASRKTQGEGGYTF. The CDR3 nucleotides are TGCGCCAGCCGAAAAACCCAGGGGGAAGGTGGCTACACCTTC. This chain joins TRBV5-1 and TRBJ1-2, with 7 bases lining up with TRBD1. The CDR3 spans 14 residues. Germline V lookup: CDR1 SGHRS, CDR2 YFSETQ. V lost 7 bases to trimming and J lost 7 bases; unmatched junction nucleotides: 13.

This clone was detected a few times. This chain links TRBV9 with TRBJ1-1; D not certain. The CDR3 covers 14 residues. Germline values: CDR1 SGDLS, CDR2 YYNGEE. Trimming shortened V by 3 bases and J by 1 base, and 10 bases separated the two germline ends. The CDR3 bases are TGTGCCAGCAGCGGAGCTCCAGGGAACACTGAAGCTTTCTTT. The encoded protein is CASSGAPGNTEAFF.

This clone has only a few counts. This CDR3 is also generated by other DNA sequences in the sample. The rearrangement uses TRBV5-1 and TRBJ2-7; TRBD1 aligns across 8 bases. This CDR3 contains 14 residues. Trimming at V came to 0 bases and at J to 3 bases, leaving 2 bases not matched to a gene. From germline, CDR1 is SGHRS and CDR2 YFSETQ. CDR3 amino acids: CASSLGTGNYEQYF. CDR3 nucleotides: TGCGCCAGCAGCTTGGGGACAGGGAACTACGAGCAGTACTTC.

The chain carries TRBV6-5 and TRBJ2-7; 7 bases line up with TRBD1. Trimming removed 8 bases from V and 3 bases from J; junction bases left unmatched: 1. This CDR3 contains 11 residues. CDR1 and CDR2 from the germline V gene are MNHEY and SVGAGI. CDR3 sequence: CASGDSYEQYF. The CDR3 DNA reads TGTGCCAGCGGGGACAGCTACGAGCAGTACTTC.

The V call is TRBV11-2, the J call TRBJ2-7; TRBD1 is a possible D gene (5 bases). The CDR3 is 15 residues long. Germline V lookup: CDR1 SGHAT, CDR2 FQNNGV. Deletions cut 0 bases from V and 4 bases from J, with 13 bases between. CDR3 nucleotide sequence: TGTGCCAGCAGCTTAGAGACAGCCTTAGGTTACGAGCAGTACTTC. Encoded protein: CASSLETALGYEQYF.

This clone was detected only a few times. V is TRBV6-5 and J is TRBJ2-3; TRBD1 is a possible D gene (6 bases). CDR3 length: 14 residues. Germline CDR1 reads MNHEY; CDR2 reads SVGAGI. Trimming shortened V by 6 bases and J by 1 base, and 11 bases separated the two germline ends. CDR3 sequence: CASRPGVRTDTQYF. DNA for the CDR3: TGTGCCAGCAGACCAGGGGTACGCACAGATACGCAGTATTTT.

Written as DNA, the CDR3 is TGTGCCTGGAGCCCTATGGGACTAGAGCTAGGAGATACGCAGTATTTT. The encoded protein is CAWSPMGLELGDTQYF. The gene calls are TRBV30 and TRBJ2-3; 8 bases match TRBD2. The V segment lost 3 bases and the J segment 5 bases; nucleotides outside the gene matches: 13. The CDR3 runs to 16 residues. Germline V gene lookup returns CDR1 GTSNPN and CDR2 SVGIG (reference sequence).

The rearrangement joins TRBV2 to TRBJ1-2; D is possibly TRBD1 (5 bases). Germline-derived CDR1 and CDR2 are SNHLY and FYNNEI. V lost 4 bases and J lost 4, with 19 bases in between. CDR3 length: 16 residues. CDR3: CASSASGTFITYGYTF. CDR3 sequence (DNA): TGTGCCAGCAGTGCGAGTGGGACTTTCATCACCTATGGCTACACCTTC.

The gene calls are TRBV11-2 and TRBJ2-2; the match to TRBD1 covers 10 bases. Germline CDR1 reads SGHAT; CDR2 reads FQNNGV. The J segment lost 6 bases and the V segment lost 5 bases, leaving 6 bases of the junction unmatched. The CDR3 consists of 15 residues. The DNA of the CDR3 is TGTGCCAGCAGCCCGACGACAGGGGGCCCCGGGGAGCTGTTTTTT. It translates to CASSPTTGGPGELFF. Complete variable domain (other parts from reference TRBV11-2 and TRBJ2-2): EAGVAQSPRYKIIEKRQSVAFWCNPISGHATLYWYQQILGQGPKLLIQFQNNGVVDDSQLPKDRFSAERLKGVDSTLKIQPAKLEDSAVYLCASSPTTGGPGELFFGEGSRLTVL.

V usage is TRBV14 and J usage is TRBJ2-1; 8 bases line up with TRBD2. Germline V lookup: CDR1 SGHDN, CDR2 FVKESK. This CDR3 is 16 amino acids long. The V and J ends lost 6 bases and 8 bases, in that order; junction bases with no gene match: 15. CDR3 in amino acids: CASRLRLAYNRDEQFF. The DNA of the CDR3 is TGTGCCAGCAGACTACGACTAGCGTATAATCGGGATGAGCAGTTCTTC. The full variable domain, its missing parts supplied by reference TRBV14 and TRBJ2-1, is EAGVTQFPSHSVIEKGQTVTLRCDPISGHDNLYWYRRVMGKEIKFLLHFVKESKQDESGMPNNRFLAERTGGTYSTLKVQPAELEDSGVYFCASRLRLAYNRDEQFFGPGTRLTVL.

The CDR3 region is CASSLGFSLNPGGSGGNTEAFF. In DNA form, the CDR3 reads TGTGCCAGCAGTTTAGGGTTTTCATTGAATCCAGGGGGAAGTGGAGGAAACACTGAAGCTTTCTTT. This chain links TRBV28 with TRBJ1-1; 7 bases match TRBD1. CDR1 is MDHEN, CDR2 SYDVKM, per germline. The CDR3 is made up of 22 amino acids. Trimming took 2 bases from V and 2 from J; bases not matched to a gene: 26.

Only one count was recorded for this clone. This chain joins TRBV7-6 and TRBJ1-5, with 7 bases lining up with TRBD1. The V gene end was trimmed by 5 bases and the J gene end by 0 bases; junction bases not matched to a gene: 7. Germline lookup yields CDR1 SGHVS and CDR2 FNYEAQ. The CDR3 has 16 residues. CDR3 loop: CASSPGTADSNQPQHF. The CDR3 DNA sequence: TGTGCCAGCAGCCCTGGGACAGCCGATAGCAATCAGCCCCAGCATTTT.

CDR3 loop: CASSLQGKGTEAFF. DNA of the CDR3: TGTGCCAGCAGCCTCCAGGGCAAGGGCACTGAAGCTTTCTTT. The chain carries TRBV7-8 and TRBJ1-1, with D possibly TRBD1 on 5 matching bases. V was cut by 5 bases and J by 4 bases, with 14 bases left in between. The germline V gene has CDR1 SGHVS and CDR2 FQNEAQ. The CDR3 contains 14 residues.

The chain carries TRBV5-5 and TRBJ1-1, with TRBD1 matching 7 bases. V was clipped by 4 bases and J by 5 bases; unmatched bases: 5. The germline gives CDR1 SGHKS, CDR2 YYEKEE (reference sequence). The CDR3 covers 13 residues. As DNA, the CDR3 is TGTGCCAGCAGCCCGACAGGGAGGACTGAAGCTTTCTTT. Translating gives CASSPTGRTEAFF. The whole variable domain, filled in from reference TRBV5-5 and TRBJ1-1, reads DAGVTQSPTHLIKTRGQQVTLRCSPISGHKSVSWYQQVLGQGPQFIFQYYEKEERGRGNFPDRFSARQFPNYSSELNVNALLLGDSALYLCASSPTGRTEAFFGQGTRLTVV.